This T cell receptor (beta chain) was sequenced for a study of monozygotic twins with cystic fibrosis. Turning to the study itself: Libraries were built from approximately 3 micrograms of fragmented DNA using about 16 PCR cycles.

Notes on the study in general: Nucleotide-identical clonotype sharing was significantly higher within monozygotic CF twin pairs than between unrelated CF individuals. In 13 of 16 pairs, V gene usage was closest to the co-twin's.

With 10 bases clipped from V and 7 bases from J, the junction kept 7 bases outside the gene matches. This CDR3 contains 13 residues. CDR1 and CDR2 (germline): ENHRY, SYGVKD. Comment on this clone: What it binds is unknown.

Clones were sequenced by immunoSEQ multiplex PCR, and TCRdb holds only the in-frame ones, with some missing. Counted here are 7,000 to 9,500 clones, 94% occurring once; the ten biggest clones make up about 0.51%. This chain connects TRBV10-3 to TRBJ2-1; 10 positions agree with TRBD1. Sequencing used blood. This receptor was identified in a boy aged 2-15 years with cystic fibrosis. CDR3 residues: CATGLDRGNEQFF. The DNA for the CDR3 is TGTGCCACGGGGCTGGACAGGGGGAATGAGCAGTTCTTC.